A selection of T cell receptor beta chains follows, all from one sample in a study of PD-1 and CTLA-4 blockade in melanoma. The data were produced by immunoSEQ multiplex PCR, yet TCRdb's version contains in-frame clones alone and is incomplete. The repertoire includes 25,000 to 30,000 clones, roughly nine tenths of them detected once, and about 8.1% sits in the top ten. This specimen was CD8+ T cells from peripheral blood, taken before anti-PD-1 treatment. All receptors derive from a human donor with melanoma. The CDR3 runs from the conserved cysteine through the conserved F or W. The D gene is left open where the match is weak. Clone size is given for some rows only: seen once, a few or many times, or a class if the clone is expanded.

17,TRBD2,once,TRBV11-2,TRBJ2-2,CASSWTFSGRGPGELFF,TGTGCCAGCAGCTGGACATTTAGCGGGAGAGGGCCCGGGGAGCTGTTTTTT
15,.,few,TRBV5-4,TRBJ2-7,CASSLGGISSYEQYF,TGTGCCAGCAGCTTGGGGGGAATTAGCTCCTACGAGCAGTACTTC
13,.,.,TRBV7-9,TRBJ1-1,CASSLVEGPEAFF,TGTGCCAGCAGCTTAGTAGAGGGCCCTGAAGCTTTCTTT
16,.,.,TRBV11-2,TRBJ2-7,CASSPRGRTLPYEQYF,TGTGCCAGCAGCCCTAGGGGCAGAACCCTACCCTACGAGCAGTACTTC
14,.,.,TRBV9,TRBJ2-3,CASSGDGSTDTQYF,TGTGCCAGCAGCGGAGACGGGAGCACAGATACGCAGTATTTT
16,TRBD2,.,TRBV11-2,TRBJ2-1,CASSPGTSESYNEQFF,TGTGCCAGCAGCCCCGGGACTAGCGAGTCCTACAATGAGCAGTTCTTC
12,.,.,TRBV29-1,TRBJ2-7,CSVDSDDYEQYF,TGCAGCGTTGATTCAGACGACTACGAGCAGTACTTC
15,TRBD1,.,TRBV6-5,TRBJ1-2,CASSKTGGDYYGYTF,TGTGCCAGCAGTAAAACAGGGGGGGATTACTATGGCTACACCTTC
16,.,.,TRBV7-9,TRBJ1-4,CASSHTVGATNEKLFF,TGTGCCAGCAGTCACACTGTCGGTGCAACTAATGAAAAACTGTTTTTT
15,TRBD2,.,TRBV6-5,TRBJ2-2,CASRPGLADTGELFF,TGTGCCAGCAGACCGGGACTAGCTGACACCGGGGAGCTGTTTTTT
15,.,.,TRBV19,TRBJ2-3,CASSTRDSSTDTQYF,TGTGCCAGTAGTACCCGGGACTCTTCCACAGATACGCAGTATTTT
14,TRBD1,.,TRBV27,TRBJ1-5,CASSSGLDRGPQHF,TGTGCCAGCAGTTCGGGACTCGACAGGGGGCCCCAGCATTTT
15,.,.,TRBV7-2,TRBJ2-7,CASSLVHRGNYEQYF,TGTGCCAGCAGCTTAGTACACAGAGGGAACTACGAGCAGTACTTC
12,.,few,TRBV27,TRBJ2-1,CATGFTYNEQFF,TGTGCCACCGGGTTTACTTACAATGAGCAGTTCTTC
14,.,.,TRBV28,TRBJ2-1,CASCLASSYNEQFF,TGTGCCAGCTGCCTCGCCAGCTCCTACAATGAGCAGTTCTTC
13,TRBD2,.,TRBV29-1,TRBJ2-1,CSVGLAGVHEQFF,TGCAGCGTTGGCCTAGCGGGAGTACATGAGCAGTTCTTC
16,TRBD2,.,TRBV25-1,TRBJ2-1,CASSARSGRVDNEQFF,TGTGCCAGCAGTGCCCGAAGCGGGAGAGTTGACAATGAGCAGTTCTTC
13,TRBD1,.,TRBV2,TRBJ1-2,CASIGQGKRGYTF,TGTGCCAGCATAGGACAGGGGAAGCGTGGCTACACCTTC
17,TRBD2,.,TRBV4-1,TRBJ2-7,CASSQEGNPASGGEQYF,TGCGCCAGCAGCCAAGAAGGGAACCCGGCTAGCGGGGGAGAGCAGTACTTC
16,.,.,TRBV29-1,TRBJ1-1,CSVEGSSLSPKDEAFF,TGCAGCGTTGAAGGTTCTTCCCTATCTCCTAAGGATGAAGCTTTCTTT
13,.,few,TRBV7-2,TRBJ1-4,CASSLSNGEKLFF,TGTGCCAGCAGCTTAAGTAATGGGGAAAAACTGTTTTTT
18,.,.,TRBV18,TRBJ1-4,CASSPRAGSDATNEKLFF,TGTGCCAGCTCACCACGGGCGGGGTCGGACGCCACTAATGAAAAACTGTTTTTT
17,.,.,TRBV4-1,TRBJ1-3,CASSQGPPQGQGNTIYF,TGCGCCAGCAGCCAAGGTCCGCCACAAGGACAGGGAAACACCATATATTTT
13,.,.,TRBV4-1,TRBJ2-7,CASSQDEGPEQYF,TGCGCCAGCAGCCAAGACGAGGGCCCAGAGCAGTACTTC